This TCR beta chain was identified in a study of T cell responses to AZD1222 COVID-19 vaccine. General observations from the study: Possibly, clonal diversity was underestimated; donors were largely white British and included more females. Repertoire collection took place solely once the T cell response had peaked.

For this clone: Its target is unknown.

The CDR3 totals 14 residues. Germline V gene data show CDR1 as SGHAT and CDR2 as FQNNGV. V shed 1 base and J shed 2 bases, with 5 bases lying between them. Using immunoSEQ multiplex PCR, the repertoire was profiled, and TCRdb retains in-frame clones only, with some absent. The repertoire includes tens of thousands of clones, roughly 75% of them detected once, and less than 25% sits in the top ten. The TCR comes from an adult who received the MenACWY meningococcal vaccine as a control. The J gene is TRBJ2-2, the V gene TRBV11-2; D remains unclear. The sample in question was peripheral blood, obtained 28 days after the second dose of the MenACWY control vaccine. CDR3 DNA: TGTGCCAGCAGCTTAGCCTCTAACACCGGGGAGCTGTTTTTT. Amino acid sequence: CASSLASNTGELFF.